The 15 T cell receptor beta chains below all came from one sample that was sequenced in a study of tumor and adjacent non-tumor tissue in lung cancer (dated by TCRdb to between 2017 and 2018). Bulk unsorted tissue served as the source for RNA extraction, and RNA quality was assessed using a NanoDrop ND-1000 and an Agilent 2100. For the normal lung samples, distant non-tumor tissue was collected more than 3 cm away from the tumor edge. Libraries were built with multiplex PCR. The data were produced on an Illumina HiSeq 2500. TCRbeta libraries were constructed through three rounds of nested PCR with primers (Table S4) according to protocols modified from ARM-PCR. TCRdb reprocessing: public reads trimmed at Q25 with fastp, clones called with MiXCR, in-frame beta chains kept. Rows are combined by CDR3 protein, so each entry shows the most common genes and DNA. Counted in this sample were roughly 70,000 distinct CDR3 sequences; 65% to 75% of them appeared once. Clones ranked in the top ten supply about 27% of the sample.

Sequencing was carried out using distant non-tumor lung tissue. The receptors were gathered from a woman aged 45-60 years with non-small cell lung cancer.

This clonotype appeared a single time. One end of the junction does not line up with germline, which may come from a read error. This chain links TRBV12-3 or TRBV12-4 with TRBJ1-4; no clear D gene. The CDR3 runs 15 residues. The CDR3 nucleotides are TGTGCTAGCAGCCTAAAGGGTGGCTTGGGTGAAAAACTGTTTTTT. As protein: CASSLKGGLGEKLFF.

The rearrangement uses TRBV20-1 and TRBJ2-5; 12 positions agree with TRBD2. This CDR3 has 16 amino acids. V shed 4 bases and J 2 bases; nucleotides not matched to a gene: 8. Germline values: CDR1 DFQATT, CDR2 SNEGSKA (reference sequence). CDR3 in amino acids: CSAIVGLAGGQETQYF. In DNA form, the CDR3 reads TGCAGTGCTATAGTGGGACTAGCGGGTGGTCAAGAGACCCAGTACTTC.

Comment on this clonotype: A much larger clone sits a single nucleotide away, making a read error possible. CDR3 nucleotides: TGTGCCAGCAACTTGCAGCAAAATTCACCCCTCCACTTT. Amino acid sequence: CASNLQQNSPLHF. The chain has TRBV5-6 and TRBJ1-6; D call uncertain. In germline, CDR1 is SGHDT, CDR2 YYEEEE. The CDR3 loop spans 13 amino acids. The whole variable domain, filled in from reference TRBV5-6 and TRBJ1-6, reads DAGVTQSPTHLIKTRGQQVTLRCSPKSGHDTVSWYQQALGQGPQFIFQYYEEEERQRGNFPDRFSGHQFPNYSSELNVNALLLGDSALYLCASNLQQNSPLHFGNGTRLTVT.

The chain employs TRBV30 and TRBJ2-2; weak D call: TRBD1 (6 bases). The CDR3 is 15 residues long. The germline CDR1 and CDR2 sequences are GTSNPN and SVGIG (reference sequence). V was trimmed by 3 bases and J by 1 base, leaving 12 bases between them. CDR3 in DNA: TGTGCCTGGAGACACAAAGGGGGGAACACCGGGGAGCTGTTTTTT. Encoded protein: CAWRHKGGNTGELFF.

CDR3 bases: TGTGCCAGGAGCCCCAACCAGGCAAACACTGAAGCTTTCTTT. It translates to CARSPNQANTEAFF. The chain is built from TRBV11-2 and TRBJ1-1; D is unclear. V lost 9 bases to trimming and J lost 2 bases, with 16 bases between them. This CDR3 has 14 residues. Germline loops: CDR1 SGHAT, CDR2 FQNNGV.

This clonotype has only a few counts. A single base separates this from a much larger clone, so it may be a read error. The genes are TRBV12-3 or TRBV12-4 and TRBJ2-7, with 9 bases identical to TRBD1. This CDR3 region has 18 residues. The trim removed 3 bases at V and 3 bases at J, leaving 15 bases unmatched. The DNA for the CDR3 is TGTGCCAGCAGTTTCGGGACAGGGTTTATCGGACGAGACTACGAGCAGTACTTC. Its translation: CASSFGTGFIGRDYEQYF.

The V and J genes are TRBV30 and TRBJ2-7, with 7 bases that match TRBD1. The DNA end is a closer match to TRBJ2-1, so the J assignment may be wrong. Germline V gene data show CDR1 as GTSNPN and CDR2 as SVGIG (reference sequence). The CDR3 is 14 residues long. Here the CDR3 reads CAWNQGTASYEQFF. CDR3 sequence (DNA): TGTGCCTGGAATCAGGGGACAGCCTCCTACGAGCAGTTCTTC.

Details on this clonotype: This could be a read error, since a much larger clone is one nucleotide away. J is TRBJ2-2 and V is TRBV4-2, with 8 bases that match TRBD2. The germline V gene has CDR1 LGHNA and CDR2 YNFKEQ. This CDR3 comprises 17 residues. In DNA form, the CDR3 reads TGTGCCAGCAGCCAAGATCCGTTACTAGCGGTCACCGGGGAGCTGTCTTTT. This sequence encodes CASSQDPLLAVTGELSF.

As regards this clonotype: Germline and junction disagree at one end, which may indicate a read error. The CDR3 DNA reads as TGTGCCAGCAGCCAAGATTGGCTAGTATCCCACAATGAGCAGTGCTTC. Translating gives CASSQDWLVSHNEQCF. This chain uses TRBV4-1 with TRBJ2-1; D uncertain. Germline-derived CDR1 and CDR2 are MGHRA and YSYEKL. This CDR3 is 16 amino acids long.

Regarding this clonotype: Just one base apart from a much larger clone, this may be a read error. The rearrangement joins TRBV6-2 or TRBV6-3 to TRBJ2-3; the D is unclear. The germline gives CDR1 MNHEY, CDR2 SVGEGT. The CDR3 totals 14 residues. The CDR3 here is CASCYSVSTDTQYF. In nucleotides, the CDR3 is TGTGCCAGCTGTTATTCGGTTAGCACAGATACGCAGTATTTT.

This clonotype was observed at least ten times. A much larger clone lies a single base off, so this may be a read error. The V and J genes are TRBV11-2 and TRBJ1-3; D is unresolved. In germline, CDR1 is SGHAT, CDR2 FQNNGV. CDR3 length equals 15 residues. The chain's CDR3 is CGSSPRASYGNTIYF. The CDR3 bases are TGTGGCAGCAGCCCCCGAGCCTCTTATGGAAACACCATATATTTT.

Notes on this clonotype: Since a much larger clone is just one base distant, this may be a read error. The chain is built from TRBV6-5 and TRBJ2-3; the D gene is possibly TRBD1 (5 bases). The V end was cut by 8 bases, the J end by 2 bases, with 8 bases between. Germline CDR1 and CDR2: MNHEY and SVGAGI. This CDR3 region has 12 residues. CDR3 DNA sequence: TGTGCCAGCGGGGCAGACACAGATACGCAGTATTTT. It codes for CASGADTDTQYF.

This clonotype was detected many times. The chain recombines TRBV20-1 with TRBJ1-1; TRBD1 agrees at 7 bases. The V gene's germline CDR1 is DFQATT and CDR2 SNEGSKA (reference sequence). This CDR3 is 13 amino acids long. J lost 1 base, V lost 5 bases, and 4 bases had no gene match. CDR3 DNA sequence: TGCAGTGCTTACAGGGGTACGAACACTGAAGCTTTCTTT. It codes for CSAYRGTNTEAFF.

Comments on this clonotype: A much larger clonotype is one base distant, so this may be a read error. V usage is TRBV28 and J usage is TRBJ2-1; 10 bases are a match to TRBD1. CDR3 length: 13 amino acids. Per germline, CDR1 MDHEN and CDR2 SYDVKM. The chain's CDR3 is CPSRATTGGSQFF. CDR3 bases: TGTCCCAGCAGAGCTACGACAGGGGGCTCGCAGTTCTTC.

This rearrangement joins TRBV20-1 to TRBJ2-5; D not resolved. Per germline, CDR1 DFQATT and CDR2 SNEGSKA (reference sequence). V was cut by 8 bases and J by 5 bases, with 21 bases left in between. The CDR3 is made up of 14 amino acids. DNA of the CDR3: TGCAGTACCCAGTACCGAGTGATCCATGAGACCCAGTACTTC. It codes for CSTQYRVIHETQYF.